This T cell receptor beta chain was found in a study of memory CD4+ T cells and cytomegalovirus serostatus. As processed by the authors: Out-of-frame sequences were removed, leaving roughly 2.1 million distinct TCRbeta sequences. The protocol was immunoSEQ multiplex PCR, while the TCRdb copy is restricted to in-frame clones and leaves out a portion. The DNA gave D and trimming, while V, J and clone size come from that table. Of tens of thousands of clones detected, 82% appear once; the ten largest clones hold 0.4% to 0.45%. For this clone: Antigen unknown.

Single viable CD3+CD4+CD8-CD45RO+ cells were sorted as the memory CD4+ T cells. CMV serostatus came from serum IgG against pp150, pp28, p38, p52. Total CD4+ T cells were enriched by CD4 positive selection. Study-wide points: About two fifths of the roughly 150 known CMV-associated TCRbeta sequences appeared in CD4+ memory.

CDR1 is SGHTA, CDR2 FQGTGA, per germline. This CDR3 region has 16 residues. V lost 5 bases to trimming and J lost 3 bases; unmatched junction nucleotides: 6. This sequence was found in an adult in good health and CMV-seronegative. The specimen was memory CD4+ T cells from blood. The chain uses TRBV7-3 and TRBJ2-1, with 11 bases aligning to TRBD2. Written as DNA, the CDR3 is TGTGCCAGCAGCCCATCCGGGACTAGCGGCTACAATGAGCAGTTCTTC. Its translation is CASSPSGTSGYNEQFF.